This T cell receptor beta chain came from a study of regulatory T cells in long-lasting Graves disease. Combining iRepertoire HTBI primers with Arm-PCR of CDR3 regions, the authors built TCR beta libraries. A single record per CDR3 protein comes from TCRdb applying MiXCR to the multiplex PCR reads. Of hundreds of thousands of distinct CDR3 sequences listed, around 12% were seen once; the top ten hold almost 9%. The V gene's germline CDR1 is MNHNS and CDR2 SASEGT. The CDR3 totals 15 residues. V lost 10 bases to trimming and J lost 3 bases; unmatched junction nucleotides: 13. This clonotype occurred many times. The antigen is undetermined. Study results and caveats: TCR diversity in persistent Graves' patients was below that of newly diagnosed ones.

Time point of the sample: newly diagnosed GD, antithyroid drugs for less than 3 months. Scientists built the TCR library using RNA that was extracted from PBMCs. Guidelines of the American Thyroid Association were used to diagnose Graves' disease. Peripheral blood, at about 9 milliliters, went into EDTA tubes. Another study also made use of these data, one on T cells in Graves' hyperthyroidism and ophthalmopathy. As reported in that work: Within blood appeared most thyroid clonotypes that had expanded above 0.001.

Sequencing used peripheral blood mononuclear cells (PBMCs), obtained at new diagnosis, from a patient treated with antithyroid drugs. This TCR was sampled from a woman between 25 and 40 years old with Graves disease. This chain joins TRBV6-1 and TRBJ2-7; 9 bases line up with TRBD2. The CDR3 sequence: CATTRMASGNYEQYF. The CDR3 region has the DNA TGTGCCACTACCCGGATGGCTAGCGGGAACTACGAGCAGTACTTC.